The clone carrying this TCR beta chain was observed a single time. The antigen is unknown. This sample stems from a study of shared clonotypes between healthy human individuals. Libraries were prepared by immunoSEQ multiplex PCR; TCRdb keeps only in-frame clonotypes and omits some of them. The table records about 520,000 clones, about 78% of them present only once. Study-wide results and caveats: Sampling covered nothing but blood. Tissue TCR repertoires likely differ from those found in blood.

The origin of this receptor is a woman in her 40s in good health. Some clones in this sample may be carry-over from other donors' samples. The specimen sequenced was PBMCs.

CDR3: CASSVQLGLAANNEQFF. The CDR3 nucleotides are TGTGCCAGCAGTGTACAATTGGGACTAGCGGCGAACAATGAGCAGTTCTTC. The V call is TRBV2, the J call TRBJ2-1; TRBD2 aligns across 11 bases. Germline trimming cut 4 bases from V and 5 bases from J; bases unmatched to any gene: 10. Germline CDR1 SNHLY, CDR2 FYNNEI. This CDR3 has 17 amino acids.